The entry below gives a single T cell receptor (beta chain) sequence along with its context. CDR3 size: 15 residues. Germline values: CDR1 SGHRS, CDR2 YFSETQ. With 4 bases clipped from V and 6 bases from J, the junction kept 12 bases outside the gene matches. Sample treatment: roughly 20 received Ad26.COV2.S at low or high dose, single or two shots; roughly five received placebo; per-sample allocation not given. The investigators took samples on day 63 after the first vaccine or placebo injection. These data are taken from a study of Ad26.COV2.S vaccination and SARS-CoV-2 variants. Study details: Donor had been placed in the Ad26.COV2.S arm of the COV1001 trial. Dosing was one shot or two shots 56 days apart.

Using immunoSEQ multiplex PCR, the repertoire was profiled, and TCRdb retains in-frame clones only, with some absent. The sample contains roughly 350,000 clones, roughly 90% of which appear only once. The chain couples TRBV5-1 to TRBJ1-1; TRBD1 aligns across 7 bases. The sequence was collected from a person between 18 and 59 years old who received the Ad26.COV2.S COVID-19 vaccine or a placebo. Sequenced material: peripheral blood, taken in a trial of Ad26.COV2.S vaccine versus placebo. The CDR3 loop reads CASSPGDRVKAEAFF. The CDR3 DNA is TGCGCCAGCAGCCCCGGCGACAGGGTGAAGGCTGAAGCTTTCTTT.